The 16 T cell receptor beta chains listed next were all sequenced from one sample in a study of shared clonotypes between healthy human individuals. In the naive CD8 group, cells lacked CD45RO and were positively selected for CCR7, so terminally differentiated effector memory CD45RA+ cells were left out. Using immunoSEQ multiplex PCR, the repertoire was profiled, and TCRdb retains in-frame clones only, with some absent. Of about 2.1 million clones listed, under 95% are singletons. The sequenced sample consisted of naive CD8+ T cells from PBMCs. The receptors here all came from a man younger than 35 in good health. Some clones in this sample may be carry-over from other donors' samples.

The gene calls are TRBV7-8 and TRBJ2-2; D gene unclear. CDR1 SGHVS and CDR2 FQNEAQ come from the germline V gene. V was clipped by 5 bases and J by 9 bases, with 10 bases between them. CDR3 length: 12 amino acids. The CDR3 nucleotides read TGTGCCAGCAGCCCCCATCGAAGGGAGCTGTTTTTT. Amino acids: CASSPHRRELFF. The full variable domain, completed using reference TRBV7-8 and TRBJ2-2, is GAGVSQSPRYKVAKRGQDVALRCDPISGHVSLFWYQQALGQGPEFLTYFQNEAQLDKSGLPSDRFFAERPEGSVSTLKIQRTQQEDSAVYLCASSPHRRELFFGEGSRLTVL.

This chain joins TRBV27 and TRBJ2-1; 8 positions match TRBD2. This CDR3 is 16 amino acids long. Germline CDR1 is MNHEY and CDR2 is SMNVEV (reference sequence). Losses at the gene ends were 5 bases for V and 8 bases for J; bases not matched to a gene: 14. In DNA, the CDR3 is TGTGCCAGCAGTCCTCCGTTCGGCGGGAGGAGGTATGAGCAGTTCTTC. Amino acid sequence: CASSPPFGGRRYEQFF.

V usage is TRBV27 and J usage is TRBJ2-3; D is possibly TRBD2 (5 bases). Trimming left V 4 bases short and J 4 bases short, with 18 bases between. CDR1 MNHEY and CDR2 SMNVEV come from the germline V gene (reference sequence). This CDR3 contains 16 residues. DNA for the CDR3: TGTGCCAGCAGTTCGGCTTCCTCGCGGGTATCAGATACGCAGTATTTT. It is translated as CASSSASSRVSDTQYF.

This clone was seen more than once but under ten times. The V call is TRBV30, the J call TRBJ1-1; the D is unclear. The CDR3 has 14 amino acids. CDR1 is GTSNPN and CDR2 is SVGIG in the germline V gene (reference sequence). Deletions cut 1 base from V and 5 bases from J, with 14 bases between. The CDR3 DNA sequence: TGTGCCTGGAGTGGTCCCACACTTGAGACTGAAGCTTTCTTT. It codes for CAWSGPTLETEAFF. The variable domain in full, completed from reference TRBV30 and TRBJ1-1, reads SQTIHQWPATLVQPVGSPLSLECTVEGTSNPNLYWYRQAAGRGLQLLFYSVGIGQISSEVPQNLSASRPQDRQFILSSKKLLLSDSGFYLCAWSGPTLETEAFFGQGTRLTVV.

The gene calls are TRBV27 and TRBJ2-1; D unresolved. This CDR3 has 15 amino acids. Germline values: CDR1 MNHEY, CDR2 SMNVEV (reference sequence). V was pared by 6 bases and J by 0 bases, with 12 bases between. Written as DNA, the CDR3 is TGTGCCAGCAGCCTACAGTTTAGCTCCTACAATGAGCAGTTCTTC. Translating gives CASSLQFSSYNEQFF.

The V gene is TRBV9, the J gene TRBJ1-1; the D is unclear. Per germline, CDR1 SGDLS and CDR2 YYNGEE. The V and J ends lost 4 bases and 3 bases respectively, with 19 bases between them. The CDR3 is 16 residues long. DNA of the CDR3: TGTGCCAGCAGCACACCCCGCTCCGAGGCCGACACTGAAGCTTTCTTT. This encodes CASSTPRSEADTEAFF.

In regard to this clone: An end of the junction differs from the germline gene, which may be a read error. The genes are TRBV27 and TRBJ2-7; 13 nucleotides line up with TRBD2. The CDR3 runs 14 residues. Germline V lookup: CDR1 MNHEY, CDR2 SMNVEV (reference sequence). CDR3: CASNLLAGGPEQYF. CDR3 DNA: TGTGCCAGCAATTTACTAGCGGGAGGGCCCGAGCAGTACTTC.

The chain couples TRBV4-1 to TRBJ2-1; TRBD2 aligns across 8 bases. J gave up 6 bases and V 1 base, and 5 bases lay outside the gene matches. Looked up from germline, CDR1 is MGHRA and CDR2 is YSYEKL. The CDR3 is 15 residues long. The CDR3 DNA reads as TGCGCCAGCAGCCAAGCTCGCGGGAGGTCCAATGAGCAGTTCTTC. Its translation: CASSQARGRSNEQFF.

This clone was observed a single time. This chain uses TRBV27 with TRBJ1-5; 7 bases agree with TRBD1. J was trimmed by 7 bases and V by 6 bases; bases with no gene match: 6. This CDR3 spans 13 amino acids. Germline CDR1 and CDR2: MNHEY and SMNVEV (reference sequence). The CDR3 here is CASSAQGIQPQHF. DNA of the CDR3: TGTGCCAGCAGCGCACAGGGGATCCAGCCCCAGCATTTT.

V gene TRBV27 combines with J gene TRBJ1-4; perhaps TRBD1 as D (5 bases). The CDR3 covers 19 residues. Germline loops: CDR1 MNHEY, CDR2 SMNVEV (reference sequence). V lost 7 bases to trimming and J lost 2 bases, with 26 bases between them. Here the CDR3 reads CASKTSLPRGGRTNEKLFF. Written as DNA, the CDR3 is TGTGCCAGCAAAACATCCCTCCCCCGGGGGGGAAGGACTAATGAAAAACTGTTTTTT.

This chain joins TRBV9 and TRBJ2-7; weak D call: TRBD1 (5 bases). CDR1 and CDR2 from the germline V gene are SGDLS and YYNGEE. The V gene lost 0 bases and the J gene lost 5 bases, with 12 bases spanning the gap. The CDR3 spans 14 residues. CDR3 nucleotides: TGTGCCAGCAGCGTAGGGCCAGGGCCAAACGAGCAGTACTTC. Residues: CASSVGPGPNEQYF.

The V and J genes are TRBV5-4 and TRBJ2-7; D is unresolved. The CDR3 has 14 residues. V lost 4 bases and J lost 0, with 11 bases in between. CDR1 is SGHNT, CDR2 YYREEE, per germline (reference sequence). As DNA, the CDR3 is TGTGCCAGCAGCCTAAGCGAGATCTCCTACGAGCAGTACTTC. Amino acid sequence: CASSLSEISYEQYF.

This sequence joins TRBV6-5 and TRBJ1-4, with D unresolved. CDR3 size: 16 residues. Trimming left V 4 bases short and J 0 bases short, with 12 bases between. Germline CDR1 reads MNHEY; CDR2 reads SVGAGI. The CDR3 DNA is TGTGCCAGCAGTTTCCAACTCAGCGCAACTAATGAAAAACTGTTTTTT. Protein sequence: CASSFQLSATNEKLFF.

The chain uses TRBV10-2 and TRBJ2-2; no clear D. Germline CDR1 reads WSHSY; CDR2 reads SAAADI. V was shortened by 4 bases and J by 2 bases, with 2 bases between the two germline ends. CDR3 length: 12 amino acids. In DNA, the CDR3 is TGCGCCAGCAGTGTAAACACCGGGGAGCTGTTTTTT. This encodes CASSVNTGELFF.

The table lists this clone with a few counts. The CDR3 loop reads CASSETGGPDTQYF. The CDR3 DNA sequence: TGTGCCAGCAGTGAAACGGGAGGGCCAGATACGCAGTATTTT. The rearrangement joins TRBV6-4 to TRBJ2-3; TRBD2 aligns across 8 bases. The CDR3 is made up of 14 amino acids. The germline V gene encodes CDR1 MRHNA and CDR2 SNTAGT. After removal of 3 bases from V and 4 bases from J, the junction contained 3 bases not matched to a gene.

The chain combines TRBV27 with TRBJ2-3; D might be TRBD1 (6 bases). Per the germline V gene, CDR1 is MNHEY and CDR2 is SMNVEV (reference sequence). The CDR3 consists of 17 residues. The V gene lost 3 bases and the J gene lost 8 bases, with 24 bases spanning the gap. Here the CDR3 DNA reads TGTGCCAGCAGTTTTGGGGGCGCGGCCCACCCGATTTCTACGCAGTATTTT. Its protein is CASSFGGAAHPISTQYF.